This T cell receptor (beta chain) was found in a study of T cell responses to AZD1222 COVID-19 vaccine. Study conclusions and caveats: The donors showed a predominance of white British ancestry and of females, with possible underestimation of clonal diversity. Within unmutated variant regions lay the reported targets of nearly half of spike-specific TCRs.

V gave up 10 bases and J gave up 9 bases, with 16 bases separating them. Germline-derived CDR1 and CDR2 are MDHEN and SYDVKM. The CDR3 totals 13 residues. This clone was counted a single time. What it binds is not known. TCRdb's table, derived via immunoSEQ multiplex PCR, lists solely in-frame clones and lacks some. The sample shows 200,000 to 250,000 clones, 85% to 95% of them seen only once. This sample comprised peripheral blood, obtained on day 0 of MenACWY control vaccination. V gene TRBV28 combines with J gene TRBJ1-6; D unresolved. This TCR derives from an adult in good health. CDR3 residues: CATQTLGFSPLHF. DNA for the CDR3: TGTGCCACCCAAACTTTGGGGTTTTCACCCCTCCACTTT.